These T cell receptor beta chains were read from a single sample in a study of cytomegalovirus exposure and HLA in healthy donors. Repertoires were generated with immunoSEQ multiplex PCR, while TCRdb's copy carries only in-frame clones and drops some. The repertoire holds roughly 73,000 clones, with 94% as singletons. The sequenced sample consisted of PBMCs. The receptors come from a man younger than 30 in good health and CMV-seropositive. CDR3s include the opening cysteine and the closing phenylalanine or tryptophan. D genes are given only for firm matches. Where a row states a size, it is once, few, many or the class of an expanded clone; other rows omit it.

-	TRBV18	once	TRBJ1-1	TGTGCCAGCTCTCCGGGAGTCGGTTCCACTGAAGCTTTCTTT	CASSPGVGSTEAFF
-	TRBV21-1	-	TRBJ2-5	TGTGCCAGCAGCTCCCACGACAGGCACCAAGAGACCCAGTACTTC	CASSSHDRHQETQYF
TRBD1	TRBV4-1	-	TRBJ2-7	TGCGCCAGCAGCCTCGGGACAGGGGATTTCGAGCAGTACTTC	CASSLGTGDFEQYF
-	TRBV30	-	TRBJ2-4	TGTGCCTGGATAGGGCACAGCGCGGAGGGGATTAGGGGAAACATTCAGTACTTC	CAWIGHSAEGIRGNIQYF
-	TRBV27	-	TRBJ2-5	TGTGCCAGCAGTTTCCGGAGGGGGCCCGCCGAGACCCAGTACTTC	CASSFRRGPAETQYF
TRBD1	TRBV5-1	-	TRBJ2-7	TGCGCCAGCAGCTCGGGTGACAGGGGGCAAACCTACGAGCAGTACTTC	CASSSGDRGQTYEQYF
TRBD2	TRBV4-1	once	TRBJ2-1	TGCGCCAGCAGCCCGCGAGGGACTAGCGGCAACAATGAGCAGTTCTTC	CASSPRGTSGNNEQFF
TRBD2	TRBV7-3	-	TRBJ2-1	TGTGCCAGCAGCTCAACTAGCGGATCCTACAATGAGCAGTTCTTC	CASSSTSGSYNEQFF
-	TRBV9	-	TRBJ2-2	TGTGCCAGCAGCGCCTCACATACAGGGACCGGGGAGCTGTTTTTT	CASSASHTGTGELFF
TRBD2	TRBV9	-	TRBJ2-7	TGTGCCAGCAGCGCGAGGACTAGCGGGAGCCACGAGCAGTACTTC	CASSARTSGSHEQYF
TRBD1	TRBV6-1	-	TRBJ1-4	TGTGCCAGCAGGGCCTTCGGGACAGAGAATGAAAAACTGTTTTTT	CASRAFGTENEKLFF
-	TRBV7-9	-	TRBJ2-5	TGTGCCAGCAGCTCACTATTAGAGACCCAGTACTTC	CASSSLLETQYF
TRBD1	TRBV2	-	TRBJ1-4	TGTGCCAGCAGCCAAACTGGGACAGGGGGTGTAGAAAAACTGTTTTTT	CASSQTGTGGVEKLFF
TRBD2	TRBV19	few	TRBJ2-2	TGTGCCAGTAGTAAGGGGACTAGCGGGCGCGGGGAGCTGTTTTTT	CASSKGTSGRGELFF
TRBD2	TRBV9	-	TRBJ2-7	TGTGCCAGCACCGCAGGGACTAGCGGGAGGCTAGTCATCTACGAGCAGTACTTC	CASTAGTSGRLVIYEQYF
TRBD1	TRBV5-1	-	TRBJ2-7	TGCGCCAGCAGCCAATCGGGACAGGGGGTCTCCTACGAGCAGTACTTC	CASSQSGQGVSYEQYF
-	TRBV27	-	TRBJ1-1	TGTGCCAGCAGTTTCGGGCAGGGTGCGCGAGCTTTCTTT	CASSFGQGARAFF
TRBD1	TRBV7-9	-	TRBJ1-5	TGTGCCAGCAGCGACAGGGGTAATCAGCCCCAGCATTTT	CASSDRGNQPQHF
-	TRBV6-5	-	TRBJ2-5	TGTGCCAGCAGTTACAGGGGACGGGGGGAGACCCAGTACTTC	CASSYRGRGETQYF
TRBD1	TRBV6-1	-	TRBJ2-3	TGTGCCAGCAGTGAGGGACAGGGGGCCCCAGATACGCAGTATTTT	CASSEGQGAPDTQYF
-	TRBV6-1	few	TRBJ1-1	TGTGCCAGCAGTCCCCTGAGAACGAACACTGAAGCTTTCTTT	CASSPLRTNTEAFF
TRBD1	TRBV4-2	-	TRBJ2-3	TGTGCCAGCAGCCAGAACCTCCACCTGGGGACAGGGAAGACAGATACGCAGTATTTT	CASSQNLHLGTGKTDTQYF
-	TRBV15	once	TRBJ2-5	TGTGCCACCAGCACCCCTAGGGGGTCCCGGGGCCAAGAGACCCAGTACTTC	CATSTPRGSRGQETQYF
-	TRBV28	-	TRBJ2-6	TGTGCCAGCAGTCGCGATCCCGGGTCCACAAGGGCCAACGTCCTGACTTTC	CASSRDPGSTRANVLTF
TRBD2	TRBV28	-	TRBJ2-1	TGTGCCAGCAGTGCGTATAGCGGGGTCAACAATGAGCAGTTCTTC	CASSAYSGVNNEQFF
TRBD1	TRBV6-1	-	TRBJ1-1	TGTGCCAGCAGCGGACAGGGAGACACTGAAGCTTTCTTT	CASSGQGDTEAFF
-	TRBV30	-	TRBJ1-2	TGTGCCTGGAGTGTTTTATTGAGGAGCGGCTACACCTTC	CAWSVLLRSGYTF
-	TRBV4-2	-	TRBJ2-1	TGTGCCAGCAGCCAAGAACCCCCCGAGGTTAGTTTAAATGAGCAGTTCTTC	CASSQEPPEVSLNEQFF
-	TRBV27	-	TRBJ2-1	TGTGCCAGCAGTTTAAGTCCTAGCCTTACTGAGCAGTTCTTC	CASSLSPSLTEQFF
TRBD2	TRBV5-4	-	TRBJ2-3	TGTGCCAGCAGCTTGGAGCGGGGGGCCTTACCAGATACGCAGTATTTT	CASSLERGALPDTQYF
-	TRBV18	-	TRBJ1-5	TGTGCCAGCTCACTCACCGGGGATCAGCCCCAGCATTTT	CASSLTGDQPQHF
-	TRBV11-3	-	TRBJ2-1	TGTGCCAGCAGCACCCGGGAGTCCCCCGAGCAGTTCTTC	CASSTRESPEQFF
-	TRBV5-1	-	TRBJ2-3	TGCGCCAGCAGCTCCAGTAGCACAGATACGCAGTATTTT	CASSSSSTDTQYF
-	TRBV9	-	TRBJ2-5	TGTGCCAGCAGCGTAGGACAAGTTGGGGCGGGGGAGACCCAGTACTTC	CASSVGQVGAGETQYF
TRBD1	TRBV30	-	TRBJ2-3	TGTGCCTGGAGTTCAACAGGGGGCACAGATACGCAGTATTTT	CAWSSTGGTDTQYF